This T cell receptor (beta chain) was identified in a study of control samples from healthy donors and cancer patients. Germline V gene sequence: CDR1 MNHNY, CDR2 SVGAGI (reference sequence). This CDR3 is 16 amino acids long. Trimming removed 2 bases from V and 2 bases from J; junction bases left unmatched: 8. Some clones are missing from TCRdb's copy, which holds only in-frame ones; the method was immunoSEQ multiplex PCR. This table holds 150,000 or so clones, just over 85% found once. The sequenced sample consisted of blood. The V and J genes are TRBV6-6 and TRBJ2-7; 8 nucleotides line up with TRBD1. This clonotype originated in a woman under 40 in good health. CDR3 sequence reads: CASSYPQGATAYEQYF. For the CDR3, the DNA is TGTGCCAGCAGTTACCCCCAGGGGGCCACGGCCTACGAGCAGTACTTC.